Below, one T cell receptor (beta chain) is given with its context. Its antigen is undetermined. This specimen comes from a study of T cell responses to AZD1222 COVID-19 vaccine. Regarding the study as a whole: Researchers report vaccine-associated CD4 TCRs spanning spike, with dominance at 160-218 and 743-854. Repertoires were obtained only post-peak T cell response.

Clones were sequenced by immunoSEQ multiplex PCR, and TCRdb holds only the in-frame ones, with some missing. This sample carries under 120,000 clones, around 90% of them seen once, and the ten largest clones take approximately 1.3%. The sequences come from peripheral blood, collected on day 0 of AZD1222 vaccination. This TCR came from an adult in good health.

DNA of the CDR3: TGTGCCAGCAGTTATCCGGTTCCGGCCTACGAGCAGTACTTC. Its protein product is CASSYPVPAYEQYF. V gene TRBV6-7 combines with J gene TRBJ2-7; D remains ambiguous. TRBV6-7 is an ORF; its function is uncertain. There are 14 residues in the CDR3. Between the trimmed V and J ends, which lost 3 bases and 2 bases, there was a span of 11 bases.